This entry concerns a single TCR beta chain. Its specificity is not known. The sample belongs to a study of cytomegalovirus exposure and HLA in healthy donors. The PCR was carried out with 60 Vbeta primers and 13 Jbeta primers. Clones were sequenced by immunoSEQ multiplex PCR, and TCRdb holds only the in-frame ones, with some missing. The sample records roughly 120,000 clones, 9% to 10% being singletons. Regarding the study as a whole: Follow-up analysis later connected one missense variant in DCLRE1C with trimming of TCR beta V- and J-genes.

The CDR3 runs to 15 residues. The V gene's germline CDR1 is LGHNA and CDR2 YNFKEQ. V shed 1 base, J shed 3 bases, and the junction held 3 bases outside the gene matches. J is TRBJ2-7 and V is TRBV4-2, with 10 bases identical to TRBD2. Input material: PBMCs. This clonotype was obtained from a young man in good health and CMV-seronegative. CDR3: CASSQVVAGGYEQYF. CDR3 sequence (DNA): TGTGCCAGCAGCCAAGTTGTAGCGGGAGGCTACGAGCAGTACTTC.